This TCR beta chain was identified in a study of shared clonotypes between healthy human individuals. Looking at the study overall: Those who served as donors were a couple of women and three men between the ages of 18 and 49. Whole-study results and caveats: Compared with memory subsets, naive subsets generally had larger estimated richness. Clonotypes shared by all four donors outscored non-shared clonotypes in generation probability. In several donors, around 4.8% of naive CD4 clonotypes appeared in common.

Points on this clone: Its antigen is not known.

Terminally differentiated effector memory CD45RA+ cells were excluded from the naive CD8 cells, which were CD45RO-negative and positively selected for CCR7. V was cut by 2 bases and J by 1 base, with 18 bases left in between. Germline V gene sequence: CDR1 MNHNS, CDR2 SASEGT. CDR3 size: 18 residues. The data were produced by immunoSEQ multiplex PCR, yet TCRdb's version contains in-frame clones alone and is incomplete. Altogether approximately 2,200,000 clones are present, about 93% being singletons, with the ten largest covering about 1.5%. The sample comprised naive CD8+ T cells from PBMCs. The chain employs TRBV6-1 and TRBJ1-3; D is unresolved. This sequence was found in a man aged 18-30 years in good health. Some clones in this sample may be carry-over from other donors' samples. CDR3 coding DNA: TGTGCCAGCAGTGAATCAAGGGTGTCAGGTCCATCTGGAAACACCATATATTTT. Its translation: CASSESRVSGPSGNTIYF.